The rows below give T cell receptor beta chains drawn from one sample of a study of cytomegalovirus exposure and HLA in healthy donors. Some clones are missing from TCRdb's copy, which holds only in-frame ones; the method was immunoSEQ multiplex PCR. The sample consists of around 140,000 clones, roughly three quarters of them appearing once. Sequencing was performed on PBMCs. Receptor source: a woman between 55 and 75 years old in good health and CMV-seronegative. Each CDR3 is given with its conserved first and last residue. D genes are given only for firm matches. Clone size is shown for a subset of rows, as once, few, many or a class of expanded clone.

D	V	size	J	DNA	CDR3
-	TRBV1	-	TRBJ2-7	TGCACCAGCAGCCTGCCGGGACAGGGGGCATCCTACGAGCAGTACTTC	CTSSLPGQGASYEQYF
TRBD2	TRBV18	few	TRBJ2-1	TGTGCCAGCTCACCAGGGACTAGAACATACAATGAGCAGTTCTTC	CASSPGTRTYNEQFF
TRBD2	TRBV28	-	TRBJ2-1	TGTGCCAGCAGCCCCTATGGGGCGGGGGACCCAAATGAGCAGTTCTTC	CASSPYGAGDPNEQFF
-	TRBV10-3	few	TRBJ1-1	TGTGCCATCAGTGGTCCAGGAGGCACTGAAGCTTTCTTT	CAISGPGGTEAFF
TRBD2	TRBV6-5	-	TRBJ2-5	TGTGCCAGCAATCGGGGGGGCACAGAGACCCAGTACTTC	CASNRGGTETQYF
TRBD2	TRBV5-4	-	TRBJ2-7	TGTGCCAGCAGCCCCCAGACTAGCGCCCCAGGGGAGCAGTACTTC	CASSPQTSAPGEQYF
TRBD2	TRBV9	once	TRBJ2-2	TGTGCCAGCAGCCCCAACCCACTAGCGGGAGGGGGCACCGGGGAGCTGTTTTTT	CASSPNPLAGGGTGELFF
-	TRBV18	-	TRBJ2-7	TGTGCCAGCTCAGGTCCGGGCGAGCAGTACTTC	CASSGPGEQYF
-	TRBV28	-	TRBJ2-2	TGTGCCAGCGGGGACATACAGAAACCCGGGGAGCTGTTTTTT	CASGDIQKPGELFF
-	TRBV6-1	-	TRBJ2-7	TGTGCCAGCCAGGAGGGCCCGAGAATATCCTACGAGCAGTACTTC	CASQEGPRISYEQYF
-	TRBV6-6	-	TRBJ1-1	TGTGCCAGCAGTTACTCGAGGGGGAACGCTGAAGCTTTCTTT	CASSYSRGNAEAFF
-	TRBV11-2	-	TRBJ2-3	TGTGCCAGCAGCTTTAGTCTTGTAGCGGCGGGTGGTACGCAGTATTTT	CASSFSLVAAGGTQYF
-	TRBV6-1	few	TRBJ2-7	TGTGCCAGCAGTGAAGATGGGGGGAGCTCCTACGAGCAGTACTTC	CASSEDGGSSYEQYF
TRBD2	TRBV2	few	TRBJ2-3	TGTGCCAGCAGTCCCCGCCGGGTAGCGGGGGGCACAGATACGCAGTATTTT	CASSPRRVAGGTDTQYF
-	TRBV9	-	TRBJ2-5	TGTGCCAGCAGCGGTTCAGGGTGGGAGACCCAGTACTTC	CASSGSGWETQYF
TRBD2	TRBV27	-	TRBJ2-7	TGTGCCAGCAGTTCAACCGGGACTAGATACGAGCAGTACTTC	CASSSTGTRYEQYF
TRBD2	TRBV5-6	-	TRBJ2-7	TGTGCCAGCAGCTTGGGGGGACTAGTCTACGAGCAGTACTTC	CASSLGGLVYEQYF
TRBD1	TRBV13	-	TRBJ1-2	TGTGCCAGCAGCTTAGTAGCAGGGGGGTATAACTATGGCTACACCTTC	CASSLVAGGYNYGYTF
TRBD2	TRBV7-3	-	TRBJ2-1	TGTGCCAGCAGCTTAACCAGCACGGGGGGACTAGCGCCTGAGCAGTTCTTC	CASSLTSTGGLAPEQFF
-	TRBV28	-	TRBJ1-1	TGTGCCAGCAGTTTGGGAGGAGTGATGAACACTGAAGCTTTCTTT	CASSLGGVMNTEAFF
-	TRBV10-3	-	TRBJ2-7	TGTGCCATCAGGTCCGACAGGCCACGGCACGAGCAGTACTTC	CAIRSDRPRHEQYF
-	TRBV30	-	TRBJ1-1	TGTGCCTGGAGTGTGGACGGGAGATCGACCACTGAAGCTTTCTTT	CAWSVDGRSTTEAFF
-	TRBV19	-	TRBJ1-5	TGTGCCAGTAGTATAGGGGGCGCAGGGAGCAATCAGCCCCAGCATTTT	CASSIGGAGSNQPQHF
-	TRBV2	once	TRBJ1-5	TGTGCCAGCAGGACTCGGGCAGGGCGCCAGCCCCAGCATTTT	CASRTRAGRQPQHF
-	TRBV4-1	-	TRBJ2-5	TGCGCCAGCAGCCAAGAAGTGGGTTCAGGAGGACCCCAAGAGACCCAGTACTTC	CASSQEVGSGGPQETQYF
-	TRBV30	-	TRBJ2-5	TGTGCCTGGAACGCGGGTTGGGCCGGGAAAAAAGAGACCCAGTACTTC	CAWNAGWAGKKETQYF
-	TRBV7-2	few	TRBJ1-4	TGTGCCAGCAGCTCTAAAAAGGGGGTAGGGGAAAAACTGTTTTTT	CASSSKKGVGEKLFF
-	TRBV27	-	TRBJ2-5	TGTGCCAGCAGTTTGGTCGGAGAGACCCAGTACTTC	CASSLVGETQYF
TRBD1	TRBV6-5	-	TRBJ1-5	TGTGCCAGCAGCCCAGACAGGGTTAGCAATCAGCCCCAGCATTTT	CASSPDRVSNQPQHF
TRBD1	TRBV7-9	-	TRBJ2-5	TGTGCCAGCAGCCCAGGGACAGGCCAAGAGACCCAGTACTTC	CASSPGTGQETQYF
-	TRBV6-1	few	TRBJ1-4	TGTGCCAGCAGTGAAGCTCTGGGCCTGCGGCAGGGGAATTTT	CASSEALGLRQGNF
TRBD2	TRBV7-7	-	TRBJ2-5	TGTGCCAGCAGACCTACTAGCGGGAGCCCCCCCGAGACCCAGTACTTC	CASRPTSGSPPETQYF
-	TRBV28	-	TRBJ1-5	TGTGCCAGCAGGGCAGATAATTGGCAGCCCCAGCATTTT	CASRADNWQPQHF
-	TRBV7-2	-	TRBJ2-7	TGTGCCAGCAGCTTCAGCCGTGTGGAGGCCTACGAGCAGTACTTC	CASSFSRVEAYEQYF